The 15 T cell receptor beta chains given below trace back to one sample, sequenced in a study of CD8 T cells in ankylosing spondylitis. General study findings and limits: Blood of patients with ankylosing spondylitis appeared to be characterized by a TCR beta motif of eight highly homologous variants.

Via MiXCR, TCRdb re-called the 5' RACE reads, giving one row per CDR3 protein. The sample lists over 400,000 distinct CDR3 sequences; about 25% were seen once. Their specific antigens are unknown. Sample: blood, either unsorted or a sorted T cell fraction (not recorded which). These receptor sequences come from a male donor with ankylosing spondylitis.

This chain uses TRBV7-6 with TRBJ2-2; a possible D gene is TRBD2 (5 bases). CDR3 length: 16 amino acids. Germline V gives CDR1 SGHVS, CDR2 FNYEAQ. Trimming shortened V by 6 bases and J by 8 bases, and 22 bases separated the two germline ends. CDR3 nucleotides: TGTGCCAGCAGACTTCGTCCGACGGGCCCGGGAGGGGAGCTGTTTTTT. Protein product: CASRLRPTGPGGELFF. Based on the CDR3 plus reference TRBV7-6 and TRBJ2-2, the full variable domain is GAGVSQSPRYKVTKRGQDVALRCDPISGHVSLYWYRQALGQGPEFLTYFNYEAQQDKSGLPNDRFSAERPEGSISTLTIQRTEQRDSAMYRCASRLRPTGPGGELFFGEGSRLTVL.

The gene calls are TRBV6-5 and TRBJ2-7; a possible D gene is TRBD1 (6 bases). Germline assignment: CDR1 MNHEY and CDR2 SVGAGI. Trimming cost V 2 bases and J 3 bases, with 11 bases left between them. The CDR3 spans 14 residues. CDR3 sequence (DNA): TGTGCCAGCAGTTACGGCGGACAGCTCTACGAGCAGTACGTC. This codes for CASSYGGQLYEQYV.

The rearrangement joins TRBV10-3 to TRBJ1-1; 8 nucleotides align to TRBD1. Germline V CDR1 and CDR2: ENHRY, SYGVKD. V lost 7 bases and J lost 4; bases outside the gene matches: 20. This CDR3 has 18 amino acids. This chain's CDR3 is CAIKPSVGQGWGGTEAFF. The CDR3 coding sequence is TGTGCCATCAAGCCCTCGGTCGGACAGGGCTGGGGCGGCACTGAAGCTTTCTTT.

The J gene is TRBJ2-5, the V gene TRBV11-2, with a possible D match to TRBD2 (6 bases). The CDR3 runs to 13 residues. The V end was cut by 8 bases, the J end by 2 bases, with 12 bases between. Germline CDR1 SGHAT, CDR2 FQNNGV. The CDR3 loop is CASEPREQETQYF. The CDR3 region has the DNA TGTGCCAGCGAACCCCGGGAGCAAGAGACCCAGTACTTC.

The chain links TRBV20-1 to TRBJ2-1; no clear D. V lost 1 base, J lost 3 bases, and 10 bases lay in between. The CDR3 is 14 residues long. Germline CDR1 DFQATT, CDR2 SNEGSKA (reference sequence). The CDR3 loop is CSARADLLYNEQFF. The CDR3 DNA follows: TGCAGTGCTAGAGCCGACCTACTCTACAATGAGCAGTTCTTC.

V is TRBV3-1 and J is TRBJ2-1; D might be TRBD2 (6 bases). The ends were cut back, 1 base at V and 2 bases at J, with 15 bases in the middle. Germline lookup yields CDR1 LGHDT and CDR2 YNNKEL (reference sequence). The length of the CDR3 is 17 residues. CDR3 protein: CASSQGLVGSTYNEQFF. DNA of the CDR3: TGTGCCAGCAGCCAAGGTCTGGTCGGGAGTACCTACAATGAGCAGTTCTTC.

The chain joins TRBV20-1 to TRBJ2-1, with TRBD1 as a possible D gene (5 bases). Looked up from germline, CDR1 is DFQATT and CDR2 is SNEGSKA (reference sequence). The CDR3 spans 13 residues. The V and J ends lost 6 bases and 8 bases respectively, with 17 bases between them. In DNA form, the CDR3 reads TGCAGTGCCCCTGGGCAGGGTTACGATGAGCAGTTCTTC. Translation gives CSAPGQGYDEQFF.

The rearrangement joins TRBV7-9 to TRBJ2-5; the match to TRBD2 covers 8 bases. V was clipped by 5 bases and J by 4 bases; unmatched bases: 15. The germline CDR1 and CDR2 sequences are SEHNR and FQNEAQ (reference sequence). CDR3 length: 17 amino acids. The CDR3 region is CASSPLGLALIGETQYF. DNA of the CDR3: TGTGCCAGCAGCCCTCTCGGACTAGCATTGATCGGAGAGACCCAGTACTTC.

V and J are TRBV5-1 and TRBJ2-2; D remains unclear. The germline CDR1 and CDR2 sequences are SGHRS and YFSETQ. V lost 0 bases and J lost 4, with 7 bases in between. CDR3 length equals 14 residues. The CDR3 bases are TGCGCCAGCAGCTTGGTAGGGCCCACCGGGGAGCTGTTTTTT. Translating it yields CASSLVGPTGELFF.

The V and J genes are TRBV30 and TRBJ1-1; possibly TRBD1 for D (5 bases). CDR1 is GTSNPN and CDR2 is SVGIG in the germline V gene (reference sequence). This CDR3 contains 16 residues. The ends were cut back, 4 bases at V and 1 base at J, with 19 bases in the middle. CDR3 residues: CAWNPGVRGWNTEAFF. The CDR3 DNA is TGTGCCTGGAACCCCGGGGTAAGGGGCTGGAACACTGAAGCTTTCTTT.

The chain employs TRBV6-1 and TRBJ2-1; D uncertain. The V end lost 2 bases, the J end lost 2 bases, and 10 bases lay between the germline ends. The CDR3 consists of 15 residues. CDR1 is MNHNS, CDR2 SASEGT, per germline. The CDR3 loop reads CASSELSLAYNEQFF. The CDR3 region has the DNA TGTGCCAGCAGTGAATTGTCTCTCGCCTACAATGAGCAGTTCTTC.

CDR3 residues: CASSWGSSGRSYNEQFF. In nucleotides, the CDR3 is TGTGCCAGCAGTTGGGGTTCTAGCGGGAGGTCCTACAATGAGCAGTTCTTC. This chain connects TRBV28 to TRBJ2-1; 11 bases align to TRBD2. The germline V gene has CDR1 MDHEN and CDR2 SYDVKM. The trim removed 4 bases at V and 1 base at J, leaving 6 bases unmatched. The CDR3 has 17 amino acids. Full variable domain (outside the CDR3, taken from reference TRBV28 and TRBJ2-1): DVKVTQSSRYLVKRTGEKVFLECVQDMDHENMFWYRQDPGLGLRLIYFSYDVKMKEKGDIPEGYSVSREKKERFSLILESASTNQTSMYLCASSWGSSGRSYNEQFFGPGTRLTVL.

This clonotype was detected a few times. The chain uses TRBV9 and TRBJ1-3; maybe TRBD1 (6 bases). V dropped 4 bases and J dropped 0 bases, with 14 bases sitting between them. The CDR3 covers 16 residues. The germline CDR1 and CDR2 sequences are SGDLS and YYNGEE. The CDR3 region is CASSFRQESSGNTIYF. DNA of the CDR3: TGTGCCAGCAGCTTCCGACAGGAGAGCTCTGGAAACACCATATATTTT.

The V call is TRBV5-1, the J call TRBJ1-2, with a weak D call TRBD1 (5 bases). This CDR3 comprises 17 residues. Germline V lookup: CDR1 SGHRS, CDR2 YFSETQ. With 4 bases removed from V and 0 bases from J, the gap between germline ends came to 19 bases. The CDR3 reads CASSPGGSSGANYGYTF. The CDR3 DNA reads TGCGCCAGCAGCCCCGGCGGGTCTTCGGGGGCTAACTATGGCTACACCTTC.

The chain links TRBV7-2 to TRBJ1-3; maybe TRBD1 (5 bases). V lost 5 bases and J 0 bases, leaving 11 bases between the germline ends. This CDR3 spans 15 amino acids. Looked up from germline, CDR1 is SGHTA and CDR2 is FQGNSA. For the CDR3, the DNA is TGTGCCAGCAGCCAGGGACTGAGCTCTGGAAACACCATATATTTT. Protein: CASSQGLSSGNTIYF.